This T cell receptor beta chain was sequenced during a study of shared clonotypes between healthy human individuals. Several immunoSEQ plates held equal portions of the genomic DNA taken from each subset. Profiling relied on immunoSEQ multiplex PCR, and the TCRdb table lists in-frame clones only, not all of them. The data show a few million clones, around nine tenths seen once. This clone was observed once. The germline V gene has CDR1 MNHNS and CDR2 SASEGT. The CDR3 extends over 15 amino acids. V dropped 6 bases and J dropped 7; count of bases not matched to a gene: 11. Sequenced input: naive CD4+ T cells sorted from blood. Noted subset: CD45RA+ positively selected. The chain employs TRBV6-1 and TRBJ2-2; 7 bases are a match to TRBD1. This TCR was recovered from a man aged 18 to 29 in good health. The CDR3 loop reads CASRAEQGMGGELFF. CDR3 coding DNA: TGTGCCAGCAGGGCAGAACAGGGGATGGGCGGGGAGCTGTTTTTT.